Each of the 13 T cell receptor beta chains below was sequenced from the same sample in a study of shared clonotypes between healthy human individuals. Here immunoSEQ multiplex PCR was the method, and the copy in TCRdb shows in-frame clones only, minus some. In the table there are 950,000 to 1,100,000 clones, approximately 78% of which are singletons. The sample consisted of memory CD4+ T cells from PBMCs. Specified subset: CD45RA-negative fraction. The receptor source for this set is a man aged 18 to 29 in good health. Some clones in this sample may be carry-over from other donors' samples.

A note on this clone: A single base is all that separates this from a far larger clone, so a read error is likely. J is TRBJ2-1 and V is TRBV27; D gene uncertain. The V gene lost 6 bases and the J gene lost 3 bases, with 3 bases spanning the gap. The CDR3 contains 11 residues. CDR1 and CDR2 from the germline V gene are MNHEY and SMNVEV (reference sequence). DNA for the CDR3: TGTGCCAGCAGCCACTACAATGAGCAGTTCTTC. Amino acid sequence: CASSHYNEQFF.

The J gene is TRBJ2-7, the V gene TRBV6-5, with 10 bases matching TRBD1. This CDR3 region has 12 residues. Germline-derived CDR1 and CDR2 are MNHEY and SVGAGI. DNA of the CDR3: TGTTCTAGGGACAGGGGTCTTTGCGAGCAGTACTTC. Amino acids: CSRDRGLCEQYF.

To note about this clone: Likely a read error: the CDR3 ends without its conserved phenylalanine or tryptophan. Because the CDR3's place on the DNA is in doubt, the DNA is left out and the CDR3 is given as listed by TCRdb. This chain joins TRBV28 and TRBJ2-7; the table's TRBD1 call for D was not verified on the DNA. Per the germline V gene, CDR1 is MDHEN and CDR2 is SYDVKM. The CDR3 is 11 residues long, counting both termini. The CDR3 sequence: CASSVYGTVAL.

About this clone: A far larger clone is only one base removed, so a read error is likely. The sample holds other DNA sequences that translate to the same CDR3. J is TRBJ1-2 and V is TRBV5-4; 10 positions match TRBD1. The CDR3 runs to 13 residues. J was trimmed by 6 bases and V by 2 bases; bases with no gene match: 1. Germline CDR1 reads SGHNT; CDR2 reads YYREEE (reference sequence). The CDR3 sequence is CASSLDRGHGYTF. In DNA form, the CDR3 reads TGTGCCAGCAGCTTAGACAGGGGGCATGGCTACACCTTC.

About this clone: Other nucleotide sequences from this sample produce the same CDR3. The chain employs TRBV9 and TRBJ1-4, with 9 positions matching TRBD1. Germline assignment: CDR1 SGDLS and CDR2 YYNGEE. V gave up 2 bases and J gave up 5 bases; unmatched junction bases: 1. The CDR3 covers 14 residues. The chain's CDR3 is CASSVGQGNEKLFF. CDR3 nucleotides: TGTGCCAGCAGCGTCGGACAGGGGAATGAAAAACTGTTTTTT.

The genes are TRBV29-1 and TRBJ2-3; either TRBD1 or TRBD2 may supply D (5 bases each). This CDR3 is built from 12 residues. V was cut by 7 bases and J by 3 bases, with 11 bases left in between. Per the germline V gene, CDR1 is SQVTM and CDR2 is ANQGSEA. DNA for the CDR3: TGCAGCGCCACCGAGGGGACAGATACGCAGTATTTT. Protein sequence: CSATEGTDTQYF.

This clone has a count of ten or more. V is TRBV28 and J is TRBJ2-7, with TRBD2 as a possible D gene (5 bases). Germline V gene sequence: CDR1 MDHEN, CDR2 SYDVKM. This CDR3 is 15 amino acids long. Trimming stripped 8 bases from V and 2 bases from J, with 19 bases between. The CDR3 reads CASRFSEERPYEQYF. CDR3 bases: TGTGCCAGCCGATTTAGCGAGGAGAGACCCTACGAGCAGTACTTC.

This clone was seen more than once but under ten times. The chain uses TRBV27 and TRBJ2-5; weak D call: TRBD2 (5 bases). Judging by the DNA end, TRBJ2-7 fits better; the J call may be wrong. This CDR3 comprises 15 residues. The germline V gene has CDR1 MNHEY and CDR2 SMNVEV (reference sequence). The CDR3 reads CASSFGPGLSYEQYF. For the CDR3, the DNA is TGTGCCAGCAGTTTTGGACCGGGGTTGAGCTACGAGCAGTACTTC.

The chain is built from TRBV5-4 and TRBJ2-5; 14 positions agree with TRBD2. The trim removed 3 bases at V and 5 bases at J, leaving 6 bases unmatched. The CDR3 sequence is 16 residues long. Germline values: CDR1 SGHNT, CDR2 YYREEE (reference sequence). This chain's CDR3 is CASSSGTSGRGETQYF. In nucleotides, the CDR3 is TGTGCCAGCAGCTCCGGGACTAGCGGGAGAGGGGAGACCCAGTACTTC. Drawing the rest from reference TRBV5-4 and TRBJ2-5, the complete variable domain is ETGVTQSPTHLIKTRGQQVTLRCSSQSGHNTVSWYQQALGQGPQFIFQYYREEENGRGNFPPRFSGLQFPNYSSELNVNALELDDSALYLCASSSGTSGRGETQYFGPGTRLLVL.

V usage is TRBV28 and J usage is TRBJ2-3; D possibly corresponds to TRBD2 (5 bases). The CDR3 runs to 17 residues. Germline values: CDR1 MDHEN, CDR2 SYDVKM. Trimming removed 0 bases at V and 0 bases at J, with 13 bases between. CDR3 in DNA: TGTGCCAGCAGTTTATGGGAGGCGGGCTCTAGCACAGATACGCAGTATTTT. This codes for CASSLWEAGSSTDTQYF.

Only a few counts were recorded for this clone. DNA for the CDR3: TGTGCCAGCAGTTTTTGGTCTGCAGGGGGCGGCTCTGGGGCCAACGTCCTGACTTTC. Protein: CASSFWSAGGGSGANVLTF. The gene calls are TRBV28 and TRBJ2-6, with 8 bases that match TRBD1. Germline loops: CDR1 MDHEN, CDR2 SYDVKM. CDR3 size: 19 residues. Germline trimming cut 3 bases from V and 0 bases from J; bases unmatched to any gene: 10.

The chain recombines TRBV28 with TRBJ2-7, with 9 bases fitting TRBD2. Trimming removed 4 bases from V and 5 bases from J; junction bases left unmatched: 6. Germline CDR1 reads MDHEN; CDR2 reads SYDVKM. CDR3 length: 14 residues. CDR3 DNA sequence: TGTGCCAGCAGTTCCGGGACTAGCAGGCACGAGCAGTACTTC. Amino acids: CASSSGTSRHEQYF.

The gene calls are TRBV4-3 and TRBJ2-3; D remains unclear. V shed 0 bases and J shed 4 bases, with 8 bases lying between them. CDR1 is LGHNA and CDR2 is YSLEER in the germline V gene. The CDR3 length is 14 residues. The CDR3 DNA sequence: TGCGCCAGCAGCCAAGATCCCCCTGCAGATACGCAGTATTTT. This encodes CASSQDPPADTQYF.